The 24 T cell receptor beta chains reported below all come from one sample, sequenced in a study of blood T cell repertoires in COVID-19. The table came from immunoSEQ multiplex PCR; TCRdb's copy has only in-frame clones and leaves some out. The data show 200,000 to 250,000 clones, about nine tenths seen once. Sequencing was performed on peripheral blood. The receptors were sampled from a woman aged 60-70 years with acute or convalescent COVID-19.

This clone has just one count. J is TRBJ2-1 and V is TRBV4-1, with 13 bases identical to TRBD2. Germline trimming cut 1 base from V and 8 bases from J; bases unmatched to any gene: 11. Germline V gene lookup returns CDR1 MGHRA and CDR2 YSYEKL. The CDR3 contains 18 residues. The CDR3 DNA reads as TGCGCCAGCAGCCAAGGTCACGGGACTAGCGGGAAAGGAGATGAGCAGTTCTTC. It encodes CASSQGHGTSGKGDEQFF.

The gene calls are TRBV7-9 and TRBJ2-7; 7 bases are shared with TRBD2. Germline V gene data show CDR1 as SEHNR and CDR2 as FQNEAQ (reference sequence). J gave up 0 bases and V 5 bases, and 10 bases lay outside the gene matches. The CDR3 extends over 16 amino acids. The CDR3 region has the DNA TGTGCCAGCAGCCCACCGGGGGGACGCCACTCCTACGAGCAGTACTTC. Its translation is CASSPPGGRHSYEQYF.

CDR3 residues: CASSPRTSQETQYF. In nucleotides, the CDR3 is TGTGCCAGCAGCCCACGGACAAGTCAAGAGACCCAGTACTTC. The chain has TRBV11-2 and TRBJ2-5, with D maybe TRBD1 (5 bases). The V and J ends lost 5 bases and 2 bases respectively, with 12 bases between them. The CDR3 is made up of 14 amino acids. Germline CDR1 SGHAT, CDR2 FQNNGV.

The chain couples TRBV5-8 to TRBJ1-2; D gene uncertain. V was trimmed by 4 bases and J by 1 base, leaving 8 bases between them. Germline CDR1 is SGHTS and CDR2 is YDEGEE. The CDR3 has 13 residues. This CDR3 reads CASSKLLNYGYTF. In nucleotides, the CDR3 is TGTGCCAGCAGCAAACTCCTTAACTATGGCTACACCTTC.

V gene TRBV12-5 combines with J gene TRBJ2-7, with TRBD1 matching over 9 bases. This CDR3 is built from 16 residues. With 0 bases clipped from V and 6 bases from J, the junction kept 9 bases outside the gene matches. Looked up from germline, CDR1 is LGHNT and CDR2 is FRNRAP. The CDR3 nucleotides read TGTGCTAGTGGTTTGGTACTTGGACAGGGGTCGGGCGAGCAGTACTTC. Amino acid sequence: CASGLVLGQGSGEQYF.

Written as DNA, the CDR3 is TGTGCCAGCAGATTGCCTCGGACAGGAACTAACACCGGGGAGCTGTTTTTT. Its protein is CASRLPRTGTNTGELFF. V and J are TRBV13 and TRBJ2-2; 7 bases are a match to TRBD1. The J segment lost 2 bases and the V segment lost 6 bases, leaving 12 bases of the junction unmatched. This CDR3 is 17 amino acids long. Germline CDR1 is PRHDT and CDR2 is FYEKMQ (reference sequence).

The chain's CDR3 is CASSPTGYNQPQHF. CDR3 sequence (DNA): TGTGCCAGCAGTCCGACAGGGTACAATCAGCCCCAGCATTTT. The genes are TRBV27 and TRBJ1-5; TRBD1 matches at 7 bases. Trimming cost V 5 bases and J 3 bases; bases outside gene matches: 4. Germline assignment: CDR1 MNHEY and CDR2 SMNVEV (reference sequence). The CDR3 sequence is 14 residues long.

The J gene is TRBJ1-1, the V gene TRBV6-5; the match to TRBD1 covers 8 bases. CDR3 length equals 15 residues. The J segment lost 4 bases and the V segment lost 8 bases, leaving 12 bases of the junction unmatched. CDR1 is MNHEY, CDR2 SVGAGI, per germline. CDR3 DNA: TGTGCCAGCTTCCGGGCAGGGGGCCTGGGCACTGAAGCTTTCTTT. It is translated as CASFRAGGLGTEAFF.

This clone has more than one count but fewer than ten. The V gene is TRBV5-1, the J gene TRBJ1-2, with 7 bases lining up with TRBD1. The germline gives CDR1 SGHRS, CDR2 YFSETQ. After removal of 4 bases from V and 5 bases from J, the junction contained 8 bases not matched to a gene. CDR3 size: 14 residues. The chain's CDR3 is CASSPDRSGYGYTF. The CDR3 DNA reads as TGCGCCAGCAGCCCGGACAGGTCCGGGTATGGCTACACCTTC.

The V call is TRBV29-1, the J call TRBJ2-2; 9 bases are shared with TRBD1. V was pared by 7 bases and J by 4 bases, with 4 bases of the junction left unmatched. Germline lookup yields CDR1 SQVTM and CDR2 ANQGSEA. The CDR3 runs 13 residues. The CDR3 reads CSAAGQGTGELFF. CDR3 DNA sequence: TGCAGCGCCGCGGGACAGGGCACCGGGGAGCTGTTTTTT.

The chain employs TRBV7-2 and TRBJ2-5; 8 bases align to TRBD2. Germline CDR1 reads SGHTA; CDR2 reads FQGNSA. V lost 0 bases and J lost 2; bases outside the gene matches: 2. CDR3 size: 15 residues. The CDR3 region is CASSLAAGVQETQYF. The CDR3 DNA sequence: TGTGCCAGCAGCTTAGCAGCGGGGGTACAAGAGACCCAGTACTTC.

This chain joins TRBV19 and TRBJ2-6; TRBD1 might be the D (5 bases). CDR1 and CDR2 (germline): LNHDA, SQIVND (reference sequence). Between the trimmed V and J ends, which lost 2 bases and 3 bases, there was a span of 11 bases. The CDR3 extends over 16 amino acids. The CDR3 nucleotides read TGTGCCAGTAGTATAATAGGGGCTGGTGGGGCCAACGTCCTGACTTTC. This encodes CASSIIGAGGANVLTF.

The gene calls are TRBV24-1 and TRBJ1-2; D possibly corresponds to TRBD1 (5 bases). The CDR3 totals 15 residues. The V and J ends lost 4 bases and 5 bases respectively, with 16 bases between them. Germline V gene data show CDR1 as KGHDR and CDR2 as SFDVKD. CDR3 DNA sequence: TGTGCCACCAGTGACCCCTCCGGGGGGGGTTATGGCTACACCTTC. Protein: CATSDPSGGGYGYTF.

On this clone: A junction boundary mismatches the germline segment, possibly from a read error. V is TRBV2 and J is TRBJ1-2; D unresolved. This CDR3 is 13 amino acids long. Germline lookup yields CDR1 SNHLY and CDR2 FYNNEI. In DNA, the CDR3 is TGTGCCAGCAGTCAAGACCCCATAGCGGGAAGGGAATTC. Its protein product is CASSQDPIAGREF.

The genes are TRBV6-5 and TRBJ2-7; TRBD2 matches 8 bases. V lost 6 bases to trimming and J lost 2 bases; unmatched junction nucleotides: 9. The CDR3 length is 15 residues. In germline, CDR1 is MNHEY, CDR2 SVGAGI. The DNA for the CDR3 is TGTGCCAGCAGCCTTAGCGGGGAGGGACCCTACGAGCAGTACTTC. The encoded protein is CASSLSGEGPYEQYF.

The chain joins TRBV24-1 to TRBJ2-1; a possible D gene is TRBD2 (6 bases). Germline V gene data show CDR1 as KGHDR and CDR2 as SFDVKD. This CDR3 has 12 residues. Trimming left V 10 bases short and J 6 bases short, with 12 bases between. CDR3 amino acids: CATVGDSNEQFF. CDR3 sequence (DNA): TGTGCCACTGTGGGGGACTCCAATGAGCAGTTCTTC.

The chain couples TRBV6-1 to TRBJ2-2, with D perhaps TRBD1 (5 bases). Trimming removed 0 bases at V and 2 bases at J, with 10 bases between. Germline CDR1 MNHNS, CDR2 SASEGT. This CDR3 contains 16 residues. This chain's CDR3 is CASSEALTVNTGELFF. CDR3 DNA sequence: TGTGCCAGCAGTGAAGCGCTGACAGTAAACACCGGGGAGCTGTTTTTT.

The rearrangement links TRBV13 to TRBJ2-4; possible D gene TRBD2, 7 bases. Trimming stripped 1 base from V and 0 bases from J, with 13 bases between. Germline V gives CDR1 PRHDT, CDR2 FYEKMQ (reference sequence). The CDR3 runs 17 residues. DNA of the CDR3: TGTGCCAGCAGCTTAGAGGGGGGGCTTTTAGCCAAAAACATTCAGTACTTC. Translation: CASSLEGGLLAKNIQYF.

The chain combines TRBV18 with TRBJ1-2; maybe TRBD1 (6 bases). This CDR3 contains 14 residues. V dropped 1 base and J dropped 3 bases, with 9 bases sitting between them. CDR1 is KGHSH and CDR2 is LQKENI in the germline V gene. The CDR3 DNA sequence: TGTGCCAGCTCACCACGGGGGGGCGACTATGGCTACACCTTC. It is translated as CASSPRGGDYGYTF.

This chain joins TRBV27 and TRBJ2-1; 14 bases map to TRBD2. Germline assignment: CDR1 MNHEY and CDR2 SMNVEV (reference sequence). The J segment lost 6 bases and the V segment lost 4 bases, leaving 8 bases of the junction unmatched. This CDR3 is 17 amino acids long. The CDR3 sequence: CASSSRLAGGSGNEQFF. In nucleotides, the CDR3 is TGTGCCAGCAGTTCCCGACTAGCGGGGGGGTCGGGCAATGAGCAGTTCTTC.

In its sample, this clone was seen once. V is TRBV10-3 and J is TRBJ2-7; TRBD2 aligns across 15 bases. The CDR3 contains 17 residues. In germline, CDR1 is ENHRY, CDR2 SYGVKD. Unmatched junction bases numbered 6, after V lost 4 bases and J lost 2 bases. The CDR3 protein is CAISVRTSGGEPYEQYF. In DNA, the CDR3 is TGTGCCATCAGTGTTAGGACTAGCGGGGGGGAACCCTACGAGCAGTACTTC.

The chain has TRBV28 and TRBJ2-7; D gene uncertain. The germline gives CDR1 MDHEN, CDR2 SYDVKM. Trimming shortened V by 6 bases and J by 3 bases, and 18 bases separated the two germline ends. The CDR3 runs to 15 residues. CDR3 protein: CASSSPGAIFYEQYF. The CDR3 coding sequence is TGTGCCAGCAGCTCCCCCGGAGCAATCTTCTACGAGCAGTACTTC.

The V gene is TRBV1, the J gene TRBJ2-1; whether TRBD2, the table's D call, matches the DNA was not checked. TRBV1 is an annotated pseudogene. There are 17 residues in the CDR3. The CDR3, as DNA: TGCACCAGCAGCCAAGGCCTAGCGGAAACCCACTACAATGAGCAGTTCTTC. Translated, it gives CTSSQGLAETHYNEQFF.

This sequence joins TRBV7-2 and TRBJ1-3; 7 bases line up with TRBD1. From germline, CDR1 is SGHTA and CDR2 FQGNSA. The CDR3 covers 16 residues. V trimming: 4 bases; J trimming: 0 bases; junction bases outside the gene matches: 6. The CDR3 sequence: CASSSGQTSSGNTIYF. For the CDR3, the DNA is TGTGCCAGCAGCTCGGGACAGACGAGCTCTGGAAACACCATATATTTT.